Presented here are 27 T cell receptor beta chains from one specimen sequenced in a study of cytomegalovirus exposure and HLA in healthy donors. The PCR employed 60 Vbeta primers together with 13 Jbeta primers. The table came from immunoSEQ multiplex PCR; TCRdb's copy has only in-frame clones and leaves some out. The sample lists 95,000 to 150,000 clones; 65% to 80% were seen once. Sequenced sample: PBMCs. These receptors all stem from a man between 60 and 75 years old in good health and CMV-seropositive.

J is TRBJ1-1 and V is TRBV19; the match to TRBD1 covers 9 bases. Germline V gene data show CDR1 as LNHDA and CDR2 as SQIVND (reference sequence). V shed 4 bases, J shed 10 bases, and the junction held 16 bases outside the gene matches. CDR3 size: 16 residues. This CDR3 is CASSNSGTGNGGRAFF. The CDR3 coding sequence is TGTGCCAGTAGTAATTCCGGGACAGGGAACGGGGGAAGAGCTTTCTTT.

The CDR3 nucleotides read TGTGCCAGCAGCCAGGACAGGTTCAGCTCCTACAATGAGCAGTTCTTC. It yields the protein CASSQDRFSSYNEQFF. The chain links TRBV7-9 to TRBJ2-1, with 7 bases fitting TRBD1. Looked up from germline, CDR1 is SEHNR and CDR2 is FQNEAQ (reference sequence). V dropped 5 bases and J dropped 0; count of bases not matched to a gene: 7. This CDR3 has 16 amino acids.

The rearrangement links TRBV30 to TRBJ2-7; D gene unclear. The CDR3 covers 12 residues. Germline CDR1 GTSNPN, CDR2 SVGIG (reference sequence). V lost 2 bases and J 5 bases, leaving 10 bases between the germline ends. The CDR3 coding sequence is TGTGCCTGGAGTTTAGTATCCAACGAGCAGTACTTC. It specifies CAWSLVSNEQYF.

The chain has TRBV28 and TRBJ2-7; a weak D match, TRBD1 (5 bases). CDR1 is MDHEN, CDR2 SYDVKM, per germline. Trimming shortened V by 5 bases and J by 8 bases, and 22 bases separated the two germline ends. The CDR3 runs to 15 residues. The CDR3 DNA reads TGTGCCAGCAGTGGACAAGACGGGCCCCCCGTAAAGCAGTACTTC. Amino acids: CASSGQDGPPVKQYF.

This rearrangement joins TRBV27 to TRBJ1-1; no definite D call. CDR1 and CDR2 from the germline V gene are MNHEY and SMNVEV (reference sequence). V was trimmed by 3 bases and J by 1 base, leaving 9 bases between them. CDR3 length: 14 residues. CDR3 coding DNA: TGTGCCAGCAGTTTTGGGCACCCGAACACTGAAGCTTTCTTT. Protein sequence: CASSFGHPNTEAFF.

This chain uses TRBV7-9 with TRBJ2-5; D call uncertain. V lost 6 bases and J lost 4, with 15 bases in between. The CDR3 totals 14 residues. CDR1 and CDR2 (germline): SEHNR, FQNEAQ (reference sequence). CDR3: CASRSGEMGETQYF. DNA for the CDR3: TGTGCCAGCAGATCAGGCGAGATGGGAGAGACCCAGTACTTC.

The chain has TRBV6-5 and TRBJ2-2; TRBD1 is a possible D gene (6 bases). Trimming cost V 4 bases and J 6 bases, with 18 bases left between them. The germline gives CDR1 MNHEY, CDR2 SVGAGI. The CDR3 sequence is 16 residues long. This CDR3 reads CASSSYPQGAAGELFF. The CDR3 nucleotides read TGTGCCAGCAGTTCATATCCACAGGGAGCGGCCGGGGAGCTGTTTTTT.

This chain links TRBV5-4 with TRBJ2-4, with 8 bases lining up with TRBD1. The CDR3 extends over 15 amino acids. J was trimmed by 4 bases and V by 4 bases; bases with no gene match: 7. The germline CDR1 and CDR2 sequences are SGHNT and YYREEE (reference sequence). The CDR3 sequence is CASSPDRAPKNIQYF. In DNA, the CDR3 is TGTGCCAGCAGCCCGGACAGGGCCCCAAAAAACATTCAGTACTTC.

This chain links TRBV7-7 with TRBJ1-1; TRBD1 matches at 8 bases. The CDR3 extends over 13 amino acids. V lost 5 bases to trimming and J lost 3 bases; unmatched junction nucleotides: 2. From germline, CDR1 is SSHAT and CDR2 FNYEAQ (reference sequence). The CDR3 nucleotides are TGTGCCAGCAGCCAGGACAGGGACACTGAAGCTTTCTTT. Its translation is CASSQDRDTEAFF.

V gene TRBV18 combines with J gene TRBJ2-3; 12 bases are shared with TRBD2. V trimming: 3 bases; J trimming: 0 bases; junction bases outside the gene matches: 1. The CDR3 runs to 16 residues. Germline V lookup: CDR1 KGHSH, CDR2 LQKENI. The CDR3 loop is CASSPGLAGSTDTQYF. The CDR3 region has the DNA TGTGCCAGCTCACCTGGACTAGCGGGGAGCACAGATACGCAGTATTTT.

The CDR3 sequence is CAWLQGWNTEAFF. For the CDR3, the DNA is TGTGCCTGGCTCCAGGGGTGGAACACTGAAGCTTTCTTT. The chain uses TRBV30 and TRBJ1-1, with D possibly TRBD1 on 6 matching bases. V gave up 5 bases and J gave up 1 base, with 11 bases separating them. CDR3 length: 13 residues. The germline V gene encodes CDR1 GTSNPN and CDR2 SVGIG (reference sequence).

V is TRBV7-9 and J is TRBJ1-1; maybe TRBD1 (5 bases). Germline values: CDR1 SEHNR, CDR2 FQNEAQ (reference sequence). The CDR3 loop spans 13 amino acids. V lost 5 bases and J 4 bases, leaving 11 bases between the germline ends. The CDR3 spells CASSPRQRTEAFF. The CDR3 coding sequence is TGTGCCAGCAGCCCAAGACAGCGCACTGAAGCTTTCTTT.

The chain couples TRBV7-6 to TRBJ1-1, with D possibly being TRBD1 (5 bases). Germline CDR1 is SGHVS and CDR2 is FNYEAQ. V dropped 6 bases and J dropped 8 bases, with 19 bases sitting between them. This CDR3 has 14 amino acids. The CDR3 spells CASSSDSYGREAFF. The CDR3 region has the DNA TGTGCCAGCAGTTCTGACAGCTATGGGAGGGAAGCTTTCTTT.

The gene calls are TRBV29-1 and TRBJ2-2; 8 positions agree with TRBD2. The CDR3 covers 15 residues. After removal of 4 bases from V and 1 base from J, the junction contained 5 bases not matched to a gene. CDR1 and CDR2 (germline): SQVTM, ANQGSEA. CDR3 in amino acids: CSVVGSGENTGELFF. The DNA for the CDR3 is TGCAGCGTTGTCGGTAGCGGGGAGAACACCGGGGAGCTGTTTTTT.

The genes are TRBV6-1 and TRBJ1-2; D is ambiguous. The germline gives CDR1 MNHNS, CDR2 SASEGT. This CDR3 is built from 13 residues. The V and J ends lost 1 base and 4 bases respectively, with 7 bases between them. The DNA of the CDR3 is TGTGCCAGCAGTGAAGTAGACTTCTATGGCTACACCTTC. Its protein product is CASSEVDFYGYTF.

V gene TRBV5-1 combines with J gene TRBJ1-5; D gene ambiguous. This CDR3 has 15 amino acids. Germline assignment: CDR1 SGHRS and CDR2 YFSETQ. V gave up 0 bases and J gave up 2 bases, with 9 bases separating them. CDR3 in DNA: TGCGCCAGCAGCTTGGTGTGGGGAGGCAATCAGCCCCAGCATTTT. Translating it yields CASSLVWGGNQPQHF. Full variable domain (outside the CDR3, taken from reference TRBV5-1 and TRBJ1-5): KAGVTQTPRYLIKTRGQQVTLSCSPISGHRSVSWYQQTPGQGLQFLFEYFSETQRNKGNFPGRFSGRQFSNSRSEMNVSTLELGDSALYLCASSLVWGGNQPQHFGDGTRLSIL.

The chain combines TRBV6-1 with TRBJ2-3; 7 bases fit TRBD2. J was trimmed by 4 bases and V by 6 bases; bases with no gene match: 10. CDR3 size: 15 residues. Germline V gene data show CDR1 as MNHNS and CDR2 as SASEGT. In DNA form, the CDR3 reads TGTGCCAGCAGCATACGGGAGGTGGTGCCAGATACGCAGTATTTT. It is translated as CASSIREVVPDTQYF.

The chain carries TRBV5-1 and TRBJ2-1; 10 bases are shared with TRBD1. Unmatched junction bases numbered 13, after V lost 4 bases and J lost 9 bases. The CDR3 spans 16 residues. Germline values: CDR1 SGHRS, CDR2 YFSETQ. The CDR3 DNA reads TGCGCCAGCAGCCTGAACAAGCGGGACAGGGGCCTTGAGCAGTTCTTC. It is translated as CASSLNKRDRGLEQFF.

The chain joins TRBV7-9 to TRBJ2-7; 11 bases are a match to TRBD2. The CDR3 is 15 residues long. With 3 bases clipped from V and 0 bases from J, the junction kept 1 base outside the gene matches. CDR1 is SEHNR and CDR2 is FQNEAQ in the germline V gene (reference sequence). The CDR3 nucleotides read TGTGCCAGCAGCTTGACTAGCGGGAACTCCTACGAGCAGTACTTC. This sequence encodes CASSLTSGNSYEQYF.

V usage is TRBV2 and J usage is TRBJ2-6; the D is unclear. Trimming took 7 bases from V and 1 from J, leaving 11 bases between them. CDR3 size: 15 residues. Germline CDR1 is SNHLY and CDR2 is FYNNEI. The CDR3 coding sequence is TGTGCCAGCATCGAGGAAGTGTCTGGGGCCAACGTCCTGACTTTC. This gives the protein CASIEEVSGANVLTF. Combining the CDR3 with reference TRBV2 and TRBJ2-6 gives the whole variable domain EPEVTQTPSHQVTQMGQEVILRCVPISNHLYFYWYRQILGQKVEFLVSFYNNEISEKSEIFDDQFSVERPDGSNFTLKIRSTKLEDSAMYFCASIEEVSGANVLTFGAGSRLTVL.

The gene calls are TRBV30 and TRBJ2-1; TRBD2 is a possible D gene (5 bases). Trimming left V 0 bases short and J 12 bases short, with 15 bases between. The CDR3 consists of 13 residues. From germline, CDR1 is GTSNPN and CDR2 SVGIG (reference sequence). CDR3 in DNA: TGTGCCTGGAGTGTAGAGGGTCCCGCAGGGCAGTTCTTC. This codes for CAWSVEGPAGQFF. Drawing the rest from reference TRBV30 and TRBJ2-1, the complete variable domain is SQTIHQWPATLVQPVGSPLSLECTVEGTSNPNLYWYRQAAGRGLQLLFYSVGIGQISSEVPQNLSASRPQDRQFILSSKKLLLSDSGFYLCAWSVEGPAGQFFGPGTRLTVL.

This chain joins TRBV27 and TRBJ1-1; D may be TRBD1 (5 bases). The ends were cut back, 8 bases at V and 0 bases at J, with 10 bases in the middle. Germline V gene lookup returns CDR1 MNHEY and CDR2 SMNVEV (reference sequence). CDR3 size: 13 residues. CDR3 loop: CASAQGLNTEAFF. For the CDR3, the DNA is TGTGCCAGCGCTCAGGGCCTGAACACTGAAGCTTTCTTT.

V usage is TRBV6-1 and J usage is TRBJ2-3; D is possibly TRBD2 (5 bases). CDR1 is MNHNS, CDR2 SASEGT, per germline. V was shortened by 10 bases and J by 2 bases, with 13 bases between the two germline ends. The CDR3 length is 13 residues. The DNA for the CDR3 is TGTGCCACCTCGGACTTAAACACAGATACGCAGTATTTT. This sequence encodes CATSDLNTDTQYF.

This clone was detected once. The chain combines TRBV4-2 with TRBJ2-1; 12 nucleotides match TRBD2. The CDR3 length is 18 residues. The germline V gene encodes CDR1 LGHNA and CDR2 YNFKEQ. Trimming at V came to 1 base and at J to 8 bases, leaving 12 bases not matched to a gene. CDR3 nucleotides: TGTGCCAGCAGCCAAGTTGGCCATGGACTAGCGGGATTTGATGAGCAGTTCTTC. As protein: CASSQVGHGLAGFDEQFF.

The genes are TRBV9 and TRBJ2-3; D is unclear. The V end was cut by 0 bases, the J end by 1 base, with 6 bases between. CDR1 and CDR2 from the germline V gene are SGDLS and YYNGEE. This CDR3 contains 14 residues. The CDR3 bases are TGTGCCAGCAGCGTAGGGGCCGGCACAGATACGCAGTATTTT. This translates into CASSVGAGTDTQYF.

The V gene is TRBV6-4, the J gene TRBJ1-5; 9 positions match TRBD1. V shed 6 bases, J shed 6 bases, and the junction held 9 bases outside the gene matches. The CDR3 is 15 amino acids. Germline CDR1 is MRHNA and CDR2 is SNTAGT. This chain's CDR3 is CASSPGTGSGQPQHF. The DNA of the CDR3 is TGTGCCAGCAGCCCCGGGACAGGGAGTGGTCAGCCCCAGCATTTT.

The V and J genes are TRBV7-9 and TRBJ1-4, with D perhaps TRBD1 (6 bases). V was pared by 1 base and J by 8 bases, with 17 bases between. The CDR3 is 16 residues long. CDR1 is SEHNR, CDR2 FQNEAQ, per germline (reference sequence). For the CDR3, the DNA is TGTGCCAGCAGCTTAGATACAGGGTACCCCGGGGAAAAACTGTTTTTT. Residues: CASSLDTGYPGEKLFF.